Sequencing of this T cell receptor (beta chain) was carried out in a study of blood T cell repertoires in COVID-19. Study-level background: Sample material is recorded as cDNA or gDNA derived from T cells, B-cell-depleted T cells, or PBMCs.

In the study's own analysis: Amplifying reference gene primers gave estimates of nucleated cell counts. Sequenced by immunoSEQ multiplex PCR; TCRdb stores in-frame clones only, minus some. That table supplies the V and J calls and clone size; D and trimming were determined from the DNA. The table records over 30,000 clones, 80% to 95% of them present only once. The sample comprised peripheral blood. This TCR was recovered from a man at least 80 years old with acute or convalescent COVID-19.

The CDR3 loop is CASRTGGAGYEQYF. The CDR3 DNA reads as TGTGCCAGCAGAACAGGGGGCGCGGGTTACGAGCAGTACTTC. V usage is TRBV5-6 and J usage is TRBJ2-7, with 9 bases matching TRBD1. Germline CDR1 reads SGHDT; CDR2 reads YYEEEE. Losses at the gene ends were 5 bases for V and 4 bases for J; bases not matched to a gene: 7. CDR3 size: 14 residues.